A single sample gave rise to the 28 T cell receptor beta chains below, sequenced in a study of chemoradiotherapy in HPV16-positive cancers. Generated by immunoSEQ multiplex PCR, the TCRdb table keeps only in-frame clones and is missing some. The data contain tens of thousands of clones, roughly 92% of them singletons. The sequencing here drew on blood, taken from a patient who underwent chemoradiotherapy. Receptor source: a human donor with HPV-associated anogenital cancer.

The CDR3 loop is CASSHAGPRLWKQYF. The CDR3 DNA is TGTGCCAGCAGCCACGCGGGACCGAGACTATGGAAGCAGTACTTC. This chain connects TRBV7-9 to TRBJ2-5; weak D call: TRBD2 (6 bases). The CDR3 has 15 amino acids. Germline values: CDR1 SEHNR, CDR2 FQNEAQ (reference sequence). V was cut by 5 bases and J by 11 bases, with 24 bases left in between.

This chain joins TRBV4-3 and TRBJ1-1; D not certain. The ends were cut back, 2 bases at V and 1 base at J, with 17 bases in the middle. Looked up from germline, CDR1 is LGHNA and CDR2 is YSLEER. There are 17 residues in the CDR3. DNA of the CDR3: TGCGCCAGCAGCCAACAATCTCCCTGGGTGGCGAACACTGAAGCTTTCTTT. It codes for CASSQQSPWVANTEAFF.

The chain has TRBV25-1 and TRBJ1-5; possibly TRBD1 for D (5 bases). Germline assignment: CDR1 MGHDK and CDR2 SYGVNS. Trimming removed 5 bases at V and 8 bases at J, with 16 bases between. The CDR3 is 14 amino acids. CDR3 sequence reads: CASSPYSLTEPQHF. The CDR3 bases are TGTGCCAGCAGTCCCTATTCCCTGACAGAGCCCCAGCATTTT.

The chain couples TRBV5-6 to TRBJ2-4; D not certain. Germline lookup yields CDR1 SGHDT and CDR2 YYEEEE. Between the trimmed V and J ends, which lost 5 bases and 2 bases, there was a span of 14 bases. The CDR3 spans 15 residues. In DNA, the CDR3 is TGTGCCAGCAGGCGAACCAGAGTTTCCAAAAACATTCAGTACTTC. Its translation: CASRRTRVSKNIQYF.

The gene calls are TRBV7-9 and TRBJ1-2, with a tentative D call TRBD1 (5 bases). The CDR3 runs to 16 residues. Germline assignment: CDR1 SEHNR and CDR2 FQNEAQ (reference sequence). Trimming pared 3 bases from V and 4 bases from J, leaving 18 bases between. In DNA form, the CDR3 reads TGTGCCAGCAGCTTCGGGACCGCGTCGACAATCTATGGCTACACCTTC. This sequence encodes CASSFGTASTIYGYTF. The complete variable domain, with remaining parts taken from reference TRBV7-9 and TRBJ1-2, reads DTGVSQNPRHKITKRGQNVTFRCDPISEHNRLYWYRQTLGQGPEFLTYFQNEAQLEKSRLLSDRFSAERPKGSFSTLEIQRTEQGDSAMYLCASSFGTASTIYGYTFGSGTRLTVV.

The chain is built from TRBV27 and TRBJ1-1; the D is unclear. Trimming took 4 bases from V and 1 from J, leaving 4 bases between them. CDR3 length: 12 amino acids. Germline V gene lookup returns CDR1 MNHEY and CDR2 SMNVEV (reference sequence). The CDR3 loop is CASSWGNTEAFF. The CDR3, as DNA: TGTGCCAGCAGTTGGGGGAACACTGAAGCTTTCTTT.

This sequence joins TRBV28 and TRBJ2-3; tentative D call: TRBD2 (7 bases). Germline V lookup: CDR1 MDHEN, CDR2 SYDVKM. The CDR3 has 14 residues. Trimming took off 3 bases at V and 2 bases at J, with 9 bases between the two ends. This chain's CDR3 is CASSFGGPTDTQYF. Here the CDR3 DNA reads TGTGCCAGCAGTTTCGGGGGGCCCACAGATACGCAGTATTTT.

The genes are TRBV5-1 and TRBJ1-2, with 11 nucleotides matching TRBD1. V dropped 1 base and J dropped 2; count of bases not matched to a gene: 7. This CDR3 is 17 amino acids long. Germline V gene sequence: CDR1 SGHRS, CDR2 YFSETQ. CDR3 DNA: TGCGCCAGCAGCTTGACCAGGACAGGGGGCCCCAACTATGGCTACACCTTC. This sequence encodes CASSLTRTGGPNYGYTF.

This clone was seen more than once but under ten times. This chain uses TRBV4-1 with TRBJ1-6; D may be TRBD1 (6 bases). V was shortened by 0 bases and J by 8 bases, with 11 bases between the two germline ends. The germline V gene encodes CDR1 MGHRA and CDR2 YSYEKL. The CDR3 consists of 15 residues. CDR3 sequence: CASSQEGGAYSPLHF. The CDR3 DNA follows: TGCGCCAGCAGCCAAGAGGGGGGGGCGTATTCACCCCTCCACTTT.

CDR3 nucleotide sequence: TGTGCCAGCACGTTAATAGATAACACTGAAGCTTTCTTT. Translating gives CASTLIDNTEAFF. This chain joins TRBV6-1 and TRBJ1-1, with D uncertain. V gave up 7 bases and J gave up 2 bases, with 11 bases separating them. CDR3 length equals 13 residues. Germline CDR1 MNHNS, CDR2 SASEGT.

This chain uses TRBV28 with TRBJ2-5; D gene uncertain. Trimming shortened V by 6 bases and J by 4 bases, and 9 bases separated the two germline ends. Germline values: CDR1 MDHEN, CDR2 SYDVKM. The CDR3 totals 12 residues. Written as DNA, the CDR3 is TGTGCCAGCAGCCTCCCCCGAGAGACCCAGTACTTC. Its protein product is CASSLPRETQYF.

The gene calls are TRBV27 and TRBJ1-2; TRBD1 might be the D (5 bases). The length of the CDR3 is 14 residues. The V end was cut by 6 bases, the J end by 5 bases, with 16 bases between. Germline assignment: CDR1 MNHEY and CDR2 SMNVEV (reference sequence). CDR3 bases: TGTGCCAGCAGCCCCCTAATCCAGGGATATGGCTACACCTTC. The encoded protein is CASSPLIQGYGYTF.

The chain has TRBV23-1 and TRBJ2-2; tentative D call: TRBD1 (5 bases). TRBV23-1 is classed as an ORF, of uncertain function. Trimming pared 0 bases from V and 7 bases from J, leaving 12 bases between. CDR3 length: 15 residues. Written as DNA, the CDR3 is TGCGCCAGCAGTCAATCGGGGCACCGGCACGGGGAGCTGTTTTTT. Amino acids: CASSQSGHRHGELFF.

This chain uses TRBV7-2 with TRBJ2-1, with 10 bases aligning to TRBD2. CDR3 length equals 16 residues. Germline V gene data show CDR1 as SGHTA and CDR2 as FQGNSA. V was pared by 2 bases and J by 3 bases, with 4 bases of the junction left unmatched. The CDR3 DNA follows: TGTGCCAGCAGCTTATTTAGCGGGAGGCTCTACAATGAGCAGTTCTTC. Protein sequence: CASSLFSGRLYNEQFF. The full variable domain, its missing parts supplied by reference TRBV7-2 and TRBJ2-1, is GAGVSQSPSNKVTEKGKDVELRCDPISGHTALYWYRQSLGQGLEFLIYFQGNSAPDKSGLPSDRFSAERTGGSVSTLTIQRTQQEDSAVYLCASSLFSGRLYNEQFFGPGTRLTVL.

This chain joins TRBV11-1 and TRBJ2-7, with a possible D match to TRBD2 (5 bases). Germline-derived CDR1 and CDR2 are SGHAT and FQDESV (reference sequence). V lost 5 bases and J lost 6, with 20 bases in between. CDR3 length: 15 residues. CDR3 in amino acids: CASSPPLGWAGEQYF. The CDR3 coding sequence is TGTGCCAGCAGCCCACCCTTGGGTTGGGCGGGCGAGCAGTACTTC.

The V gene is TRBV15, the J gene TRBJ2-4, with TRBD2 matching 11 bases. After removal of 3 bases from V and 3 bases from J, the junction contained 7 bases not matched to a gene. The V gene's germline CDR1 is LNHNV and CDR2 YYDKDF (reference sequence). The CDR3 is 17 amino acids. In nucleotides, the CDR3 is TGTGCCACCAGCAGGACTGGGACTAGCGGAGACAAAAACATTCAGTACTTC. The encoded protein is CATSRTGTSGDKNIQYF.

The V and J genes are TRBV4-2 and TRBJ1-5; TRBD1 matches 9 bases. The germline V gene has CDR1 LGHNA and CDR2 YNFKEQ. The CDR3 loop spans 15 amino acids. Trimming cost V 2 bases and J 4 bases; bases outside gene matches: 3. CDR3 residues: CASSQRDRANQPQHF. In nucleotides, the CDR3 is TGTGCCAGCAGCCAACGGGACAGGGCGAATCAGCCCCAGCATTTT.

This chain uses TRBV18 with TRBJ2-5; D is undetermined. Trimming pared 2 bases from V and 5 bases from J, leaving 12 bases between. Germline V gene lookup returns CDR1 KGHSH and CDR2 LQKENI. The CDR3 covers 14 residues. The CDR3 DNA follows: TGTGCCAGCTCACCAGCCATCGGAAAGGAGACCCAGTACTTC. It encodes CASSPAIGKETQYF.

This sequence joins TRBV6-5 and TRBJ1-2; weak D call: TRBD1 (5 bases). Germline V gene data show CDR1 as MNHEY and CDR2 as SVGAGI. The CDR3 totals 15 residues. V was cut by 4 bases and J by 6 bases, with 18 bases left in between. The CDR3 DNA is TGTGCCAGCAGTTCGCCAATGGGGGGAGGGAATGGCTACACCTTC. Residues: CASSSPMGGGNGYTF.

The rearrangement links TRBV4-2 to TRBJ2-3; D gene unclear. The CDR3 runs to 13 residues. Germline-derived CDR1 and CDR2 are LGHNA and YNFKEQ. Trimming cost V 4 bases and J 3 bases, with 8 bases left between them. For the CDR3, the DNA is TGTGCCAGCAGCCCAAAGCAGACAGATACGCAGTATTTT. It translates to CASSPKQTDTQYF.

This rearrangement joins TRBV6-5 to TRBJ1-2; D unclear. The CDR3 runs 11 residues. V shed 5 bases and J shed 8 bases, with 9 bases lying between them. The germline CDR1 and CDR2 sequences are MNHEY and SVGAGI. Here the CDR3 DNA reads TGTGCCAGCAGTAGGGTCGGGGGCTACACCTTC. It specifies CASSRVGGYTF.

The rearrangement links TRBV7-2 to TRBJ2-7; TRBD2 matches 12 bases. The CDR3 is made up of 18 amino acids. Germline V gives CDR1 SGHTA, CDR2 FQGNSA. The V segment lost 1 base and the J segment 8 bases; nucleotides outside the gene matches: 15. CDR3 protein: CASSLDPPTSGGRGKQYF. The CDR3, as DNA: TGTGCCAGCAGCTTAGACCCCCCGACTAGCGGGGGCCGGGGGAAGCAGTACTTC.

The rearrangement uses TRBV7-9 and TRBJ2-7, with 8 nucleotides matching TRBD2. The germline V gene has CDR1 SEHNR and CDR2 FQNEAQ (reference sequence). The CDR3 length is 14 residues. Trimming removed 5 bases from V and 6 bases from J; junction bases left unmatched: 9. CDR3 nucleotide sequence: TGTGCCAGCAGCCCGGCGGGGGGCCTCAGCGAGCAGTACTTC. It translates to CASSPAGGLSEQYF.

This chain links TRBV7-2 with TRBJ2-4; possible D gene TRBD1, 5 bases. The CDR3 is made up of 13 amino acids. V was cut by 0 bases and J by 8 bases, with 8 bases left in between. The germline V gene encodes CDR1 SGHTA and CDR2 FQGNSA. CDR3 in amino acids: CASSLAVRDIQYF. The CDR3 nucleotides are TGTGCCAGCAGCTTAGCGGTCAGGGACATTCAGTACTTC. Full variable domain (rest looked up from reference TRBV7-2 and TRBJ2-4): GAGVSQSPSNKVTEKGKDVELRCDPISGHTALYWYRQSLGQGLEFLIYFQGNSAPDKSGLPSDRFSAERTGGSVSTLTIQRTQQEDSAVYLCASSLAVRDIQYFGAGTRLSVL.

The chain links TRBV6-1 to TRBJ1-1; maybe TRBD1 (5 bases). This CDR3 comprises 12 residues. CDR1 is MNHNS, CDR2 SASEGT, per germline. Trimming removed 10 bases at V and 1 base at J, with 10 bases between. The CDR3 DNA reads TGTGCCACCGGGGCAGGGAACACTGAAGCTTTCTTT. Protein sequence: CATGAGNTEAFF.

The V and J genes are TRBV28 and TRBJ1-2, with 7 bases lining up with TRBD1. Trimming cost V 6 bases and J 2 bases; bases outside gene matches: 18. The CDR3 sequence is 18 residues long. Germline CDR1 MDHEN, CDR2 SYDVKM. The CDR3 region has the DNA TGTGCCAGCAGCCTGGGGCGACAGGGAGGGGTGAAGAACTATGGCTACACCTTC. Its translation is CASSLGRQGGVKNYGYTF.

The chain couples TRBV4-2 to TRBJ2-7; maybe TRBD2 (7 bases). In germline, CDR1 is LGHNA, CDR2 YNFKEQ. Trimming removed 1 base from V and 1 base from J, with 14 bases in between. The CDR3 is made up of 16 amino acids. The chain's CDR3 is CASSQVLGGASYEQYF. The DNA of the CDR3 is TGTGCCAGCAGCCAAGTCTTGGGGGGGGCATCCTACGAGCAGTACTTC.

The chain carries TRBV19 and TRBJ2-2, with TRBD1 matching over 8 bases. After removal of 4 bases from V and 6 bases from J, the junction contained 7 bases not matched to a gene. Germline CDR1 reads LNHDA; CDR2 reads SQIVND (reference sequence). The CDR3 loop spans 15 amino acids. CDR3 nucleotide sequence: TGTGCCAGTAGTAGGGACAGGCGGGGAGCCGGGGAGCTGTTTTTT. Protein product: CASSRDRRGAGELFF.